The 24 T cell receptor beta chains below were found in one sample sequenced in a study of blood T cell repertoires in COVID-19. TCRdb keeps only in-frame clones here, not all; method: immunoSEQ multiplex PCR. Of 94,000 or so clones in the sample, 85% to 90% were seen once. The material sequenced was peripheral blood. These receptors came from a woman of 80 years or more with active COVID-19.

This chain joins TRBV9 and TRBJ2-7; TRBD2 matches 7 bases. With 3 bases clipped from V and 1 base from J, the junction kept 7 bases outside the gene matches. CDR1 and CDR2 (germline): SGDLS, YYNGEE. The CDR3 spans 15 residues. The CDR3 DNA is TGTGCCAGCAGCGCCGGTGGGGGGGGATCCTACGAGCAGTACTTC. Translated, it gives CASSAGGGGSYEQYF.

CDR3 residues: CASSTSGQGNSPLHF. CDR3 nucleotides: TGTGCCAGCAGCACGAGCGGACAGGGCAATTCACCCCTCCACTTT. The chain combines TRBV7-2 with TRBJ1-6; 8 positions match TRBD1. The CDR3 loop spans 15 amino acids. V lost 5 bases to trimming and J lost 7 bases; unmatched junction nucleotides: 7. CDR1 is SGHTA, CDR2 FQGNSA, per germline.

The chain carries TRBV5-5 and TRBJ2-1, with 8 bases fitting TRBD2. The length of the CDR3 is 15 residues. CDR1 is SGHKS and CDR2 is YYEKEE in the germline V gene (reference sequence). J was trimmed by 1 base and V by 3 bases; bases with no gene match: 3. The CDR3 DNA reads TGTGCCAGCAGCTCGGGACTAGGGTCCTACAATGAGCAGTTCTTC. Translated: CASSSGLGSYNEQFF.

The table lists this clone with a few counts. The genes are TRBV5-4 and TRBJ2-7, with D tentatively TRBD1 (5 bases). The V and J ends lost 4 bases and 6 bases respectively, with 11 bases between them. CDR1 is SGHNT, CDR2 YYREEE, per germline (reference sequence). This CDR3 contains 12 residues. The CDR3 DNA reads as TGTGCCAGCAGCCCGCCAGGGCTCGAGCAGTACTTC. It encodes CASSPPGLEQYF. Based on the CDR3 plus reference TRBV5-4 and TRBJ2-7, the full variable domain is ETGVTQSPTHLIKTRGQQVTLRCSSQSGHNTVSWYQQALGQGPQFIFQYYREEENGRGNFPPRFSGLQFPNYSSELNVNALELDDSALYLCASSPPGLEQYFGPGTRLTVT.

The chain uses TRBV5-4 and TRBJ1-4; 8 bases fit TRBD1. This CDR3 region has 15 residues. The germline V gene encodes CDR1 SGHNT and CDR2 YYREEE (reference sequence). V shed 4 bases, J shed 6 bases, and the junction held 8 bases outside the gene matches. The CDR3 bases are TGTGCCAGCAGCGGACAGGGATTACGGGATGAAAAACTGTTTTTT. Translated, it gives CASSGQGLRDEKLFF.

The chain links TRBV27 to TRBJ2-1; D perhaps matches TRBD1 (6 bases). V was clipped by 2 bases and J by 4 bases, with 12 bases between them. CDR1 MNHEY and CDR2 SMNVEV come from the germline V gene (reference sequence). There are 15 residues in the CDR3. For the CDR3, the DNA is TGTGCCAGCAGTTTAAGGACAGCTTCTTACAATGAGCAGTTCTTC. Residues: CASSLRTASYNEQFF.

This chain uses TRBV7-9 with TRBJ2-1; maybe TRBD2 (5 bases). V lost 2 bases, J lost 0 bases, and 14 bases lay in between. CDR1 and CDR2 (germline): SEHNR, FQNEAQ (reference sequence). The CDR3 is 17 amino acids. CDR3 loop: CASSLTRVGFSYNEQFF. DNA of the CDR3: TGTGCCAGCAGCTTAACGCGGGTAGGATTCTCCTACAATGAGCAGTTCTTC.

This clone was recorded a few times. The V and J genes are TRBV4-2 and TRBJ2-5; 16 bases line up with TRBD2. The CDR3 runs to 19 residues. Germline V CDR1 and CDR2: LGHNA, YNFKEQ. After removal of 2 bases from V and 5 bases from J, the junction contained 11 bases not matched to a gene. CDR3 region: CASSQQSGTSGRARETQYF. The CDR3 region has the DNA TGTGCCAGCAGCCAACAATCCGGGACTAGCGGGAGGGCCAGGGAGACCCAGTACTTC.

J is TRBJ1-1 and V is TRBV19; TRBD1 agrees at 8 bases. The trim removed 5 bases at V and 11 bases at J, leaving 13 bases unmatched. In germline, CDR1 is LNHDA, CDR2 SQIVND (reference sequence). The CDR3 is 14 amino acids. The DNA of the CDR3 is TGTGCCAGTAGTTCAACAGGGGGACGGAGTAGGGCTTTCTTT. The encoded protein is CASSSTGGRSRAFF.

This clone was observed a handful of times. The J gene is TRBJ1-2, the V gene TRBV14, with D unclear. CDR3 size: 15 residues. The germline V and J ends were trimmed by 0 bases and 2 bases, with 10 bases remaining between them. Germline V gene lookup returns CDR1 SGHDN and CDR2 FVKESK. The CDR3 region is CASSQDGLLNYGYTF. The CDR3 coding sequence is TGTGCCAGCAGCCAAGATGGTCTCCTAAACTATGGCTACACCTTC.

The chain recombines TRBV13 with TRBJ2-1; 15 bases are shared with TRBD2. There are 15 residues in the CDR3. Per germline, CDR1 PRHDT and CDR2 FYEKMQ (reference sequence). V lost 5 bases, J lost 10 bases, and 6 bases stayed unmatched. This CDR3 reads CASSRTSGRAAEQFF. CDR3 in DNA: TGTGCCAGCAGCAGGACTAGCGGGAGGGCCGCCGAGCAGTTCTTC.

The chain combines TRBV6-2 or TRBV6-3 with TRBJ1-2, with D possibly being TRBD1 (5 bases). The germline gives CDR1 MNHEY, CDR2 SVGEGT. The CDR3 is 16 amino acids. V lost 0 bases and J 4 bases, leaving 15 bases between the germline ends. The CDR3 is CASSYSALTGAYGYTF. DNA for the CDR3: TGTGCCAGCAGTTACTCGGCGCTTACTGGGGCCTATGGCTACACCTTC.

This rearrangement joins TRBV5-1 to TRBJ2-1; 11 nucleotides align to TRBD2. The CDR3 extends over 15 amino acids. Losses at the gene ends were 2 bases for V and 7 bases for J; bases not matched to a gene: 5. The germline CDR1 and CDR2 sequences are SGHRS and YFSETQ. Here the CDR3 DNA reads TGCGCCAGCAGCTTAGTAGCGGGAGGGGTAAATGAGCAGTTCTTC. This encodes CASSLVAGGVNEQFF.

The chain has TRBV19 and TRBJ1-5; a weak D match, TRBD1 (5 bases). V lost 6 bases and J 2 bases, leaving 26 bases between the germline ends. The CDR3 length is 19 residues. Germline V gene lookup returns CDR1 LNHDA and CDR2 SQIVND (reference sequence). The DNA of the CDR3 is TGTGCCAGTAGCATCGGCGGGACTCAGGACAATATGGGCAATCAGCCCCAGCATTTT. This translates into CASSIGGTQDNMGNQPQHF.

The genes are TRBV2 and TRBJ2-1; 7 positions match TRBD2. V gave up 10 bases and J gave up 4 bases; unmatched junction bases: 10. The CDR3 is made up of 14 amino acids. Germline V lookup: CDR1 SNHLY, CDR2 FYNNEI. In DNA, the CDR3 is TGTGCCACCGTCGGCGGGGGACTATACAATGAGCAGTTCTTC. It codes for CATVGGGLYNEQFF.

The chain carries TRBV28 and TRBJ1-1, with 8 bases lining up with TRBD1. The CDR3 totals 16 residues. V trimming: 5 bases; J trimming: 4 bases; junction bases outside the gene matches: 12. Per the germline V gene, CDR1 is MDHEN and CDR2 is SYDVKM. The CDR3 sequence: CASSPTPGGASTEAFF. The CDR3 DNA is TGTGCCAGCAGTCCCACACCAGGGGGCGCGAGCACTGAAGCTTTCTTT.

The chain joins TRBV11-2 to TRBJ2-7; 9 bases fit TRBD2. Trimming took 1 base from V and 3 from J; bases not matched to a gene: 7. CDR1 SGHAT and CDR2 FQNNGV come from the germline V gene. CDR3 length: 16 amino acids. CDR3 DNA sequence: TGTGCCAGCAGCTTAGCCCACTTAGCGGGAGTCTACGAGCAGTACTTC. Its protein product is CASSLAHLAGVYEQYF.

CDR3 nucleotides: TGTGCCAGCAGTTTTGCCCGAGTATTTGGCTACACCTTC. Its protein product is CASSFARVFGYTF. The rearrangement uses TRBV28 and TRBJ1-2; D unclear. V was shortened by 3 bases and J by 7 bases, with 12 bases between the two germline ends. The CDR3 sequence is 13 residues long. Per germline, CDR1 MDHEN and CDR2 SYDVKM.

This clone was observed once. The V gene is TRBV28, the J gene TRBJ1-1; 7 nucleotides match TRBD1. Germline V lookup: CDR1 MDHEN, CDR2 SYDVKM. The V and J ends lost 5 bases and 3 bases, in that order; junction bases with no gene match: 15. The CDR3 contains 17 residues. This chain's CDR3 is CASSPLEGAYRDTEAFF. CDR3 nucleotides: TGTGCCAGCAGTCCGCTCGAGGGGGCGTATCGGGACACTGAAGCTTTCTTT.

The CDR3 loop reads CASTLLPVTDTQYF. CDR3 coding DNA: TGTGCCAGCACCCTACTACCAGTCACAGATACGCAGTATTTT. The rearrangement links TRBV9 to TRBJ2-3, with D unclear. The CDR3 is 14 residues long. The V gene's germline CDR1 is SGDLS and CDR2 YYNGEE. Trimming took 6 bases from V and 2 from J, leaving 13 bases between them. The full variable domain, rest sourced from reference TRBV9 and TRBJ2-3, is DSGVTQTPKHLITATGQRVTLRCSPRSGDLSVYWYQQSLDQGLQFLIQYYNGEERAKGNILERFSAQQFPDLHSELNLSSLELGDSALYFCASTLLPVTDTQYFGPGTRLTVL.

The chain couples TRBV28 to TRBJ2-1; D is possibly TRBD2 (5 bases). The CDR3 sequence is 12 residues long. Trimming shortened V by 3 bases and J by 14 bases, and 14 bases separated the two germline ends. The germline gives CDR1 MDHEN, CDR2 SYDVKM. The DNA for the CDR3 is TGTGCCAGCAGTTTTGAGCGGAGGAGTAAGTTCTTC. Translation: CASSFERRSKFF.

The genes are TRBV19 and TRBJ2-1; 7 bases align to TRBD2. This CDR3 has 14 residues. Germline lookup yields CDR1 LNHDA and CDR2 SQIVND (reference sequence). Trimming took 7 bases from V and 9 from J; bases not matched to a gene: 12. The chain's CDR3 is CASTGGRDSGEQFF. CDR3 nucleotides: TGTGCCAGTACCGGCGGGAGAGACTCGGGTGAGCAGTTCTTC.

The chain links TRBV18 to TRBJ1-1; TRBD1 agrees at 8 bases. The V and J ends lost 4 bases and 0 bases, in that order; junction bases with no gene match: 7. Germline values: CDR1 KGHSH, CDR2 LQKENI. CDR3 size: 16 residues. CDR3: CASSRQGTHVNTEAFF. In DNA, the CDR3 is TGTGCCAGCTCACGACAGGGGACCCACGTGAACACTGAAGCTTTCTTT.

The CDR3 DNA is TGTGCCAGCAGTGGTCAGGGACAGGGAACAGAGACCCAGTACTTC. This encodes CASSGQGQGTETQYF. The chain couples TRBV2 to TRBJ2-5; 9 bases agree with TRBD1. Germline V CDR1 and CDR2: SNHLY, FYNNEI. This CDR3 is built from 15 residues. With 4 bases clipped from V and 4 bases from J, the junction kept 7 bases outside the gene matches.